These T cell receptor beta chains were read from a single sample in a study of beta chain features in type 1 diabetes. Sequenced by immunoSEQ multiplex PCR; TCRdb stores in-frame clones only, minus some. Here the sample spans roughly 140,000 clones, about 50% being singletons. The sample was Tregs from blood. All receptors come from a man aged 18 to 29 in good health. The CDR3 runs from the conserved cysteine through the conserved F or W. Fields, in order: D gene, V gene, J gene, clone size, CDR3 DNA, CDR3 protein. D genes are given only for firm matches. Where a row states a size, it is once, few, many or the class of an expanded clone; other rows omit it.

TRBD1	TRBV5-1	TRBJ1-5	few	TGCGCCAGCAGCTTATTTGCAGGGGGCGATCAGCCCCAGCATTTT	CASSLFAGGDQPQHF
TRBD1	TRBV29-1	TRBJ2-3	few	TGCAGCGTGACAAGGGACAGGGGCCGAACTAGCACAGATACGCAGTATTTT	CSVTRDRGRTSTDTQYF
TRBD2	TRBV9	TRBJ2-4	NA	TGTGCCAGCAGCGAGGGACTAGCGGGAGGACTAGCCAAAAACATTCAGTACTTC	CASSEGLAGGLAKNIQYF
NA	TRBV30	TRBJ2-5	NA	TGTGCCTGGAGTCGGGGATTTCGGCAAGAGACCCAGTACTTC	CAWSRGFRQETQYF
TRBD2	TRBV9	TRBJ2-1	NA	TGTGCCAGCAGCGGGCCTAGCGGGGCCTCCTACAATGAGCAGTTCTTC	CASSGPSGASYNEQFF
NA	TRBV5-1	TRBJ1-5	few	TGCGCCAGCAGCCCTTCCCCGGGACTCGATAGCAATCAGCCCCAGCATTTT	CASSPSPGLDSNQPQHF
NA	TRBV28	TRBJ2-7	NA	TGTGCCAGCAGTTTTCACGGGTTCGAGCAGTACTTC	CASSFHGFEQYF
TRBD2	TRBV11-2	TRBJ2-3	few	TGTGCCAGCAGCTCAAGAACTAATATACTAGCGGGATCAGATACGCAGTATTTT	CASSSRTNILAGSDTQYF
NA	TRBV7-3	TRBJ2-1	few	TGTGCCAGCAGCATTCCAGGGGAGTCTAGCGGTGAGCAGTTCTTC	CASSIPGESSGEQFF
NA	TRBV5-1	TRBJ1-2	NA	TGCGCCAGCAGCTTGGGGGCAGGGTCCGCCTATGGCTACACCTTC	CASSLGAGSAYGYTF
NA	TRBV5-6	TRBJ2-1	NA	TGTGCCAGCAGCTTGTTTACGGTCTCCTACAATGAGCAGTTCTTC	CASSLFTVSYNEQFF
NA	TRBV5-1	TRBJ1-3	few	TGCGCCAGCAGCTTGGCGGGACCGCGGGAGTACTCTGGGAACACCATATATTTT	CASSLAGPREYSGNTIYF
NA	TRBV5-1	TRBJ2-5	NA	TGCGCCAGCAGCCTACAAGAGACCCAGTACTTC	CASSLQETQYF
NA	TRBV30	TRBJ1-5	NA	TGTGCCTGGAGTGCGGACACAATGAATCAGCCCCAGCATTTT	CAWSADTMNQPQHF
NA	TRBV7-6	TRBJ1-2	NA	TGTGCCAGCAGCTTAGACGGGGTCTACTATGGCTACACCTTC	CASSLDGVYYGYTF
TRBD1	TRBV18	TRBJ1-5	NA	TGTGCCAGCTCACGATTCGGCGGGACAGGGGAACAGCCCCAGCATTTT	CASSRFGGTGEQPQHF
TRBD2	TRBV14	TRBJ2-1	NA	TGTGCCAGCAGCCAAGTAGTTTCGCGGGAGGGCCGCTACAATGAGCAGTTCTTC	CASSQVVSREGRYNEQFF
TRBD1	TRBV28	TRBJ1-1	once	TGTGCCAGCAGTCCTCCCCTCGGGACAGGGGAAACTGAAGCTTTCTTT	CASSPPLGTGETEAFF
TRBD2	TRBV6-6	TRBJ2-3	few	TGTGCCAGCAGTCCTCGGACTAGCCGAAGCACAGATACGCAGTATTTT	CASSPRTSRSTDTQYF
TRBD1	TRBV30	TRBJ2-7	NA	TGTGCCTGGAGCTGGACAGGGGGTAACTACGAGCAGTACTTC	CAWSWTGGNYEQYF
NA	TRBV19	TRBJ1-5	few	TGTGCCAGTAGTATAGTAGGAGGCTATAGCAATCAGCCCCAGCATTTT	CASSIVGGYSNQPQHF
TRBD1	TRBV5-1	TRBJ1-1	NA	TGCGCCAGCAGCTTGGGTCCCAGGGGGCTGCCCCTTGAAGCTTTCTTT	CASSLGPRGLPLEAFF
NA	TRBV27	TRBJ1-2	NA	TGTGCCAGCAGTTCGGGCCATACAGGGAACTATGGCTACACCTTC	CASSSGHTGNYGYTF
TRBD2	TRBV6-6	TRBJ2-7	once	TGTGCCAGCAGCCCATCTACTAGCGGCGAGCAGTACTTC	CASSPSTSGEQYF
NA	TRBV29-1	TRBJ1-2	few	TGCAGCGTCGGACAGAACTATGGCTACACCTTC	CSVGQNYGYTF
NA	TRBV6-5	TRBJ2-5	NA	TGTGCCAGCGCTAAAGGGGGAAGGGAGACCCAGTACTTC	CASAKGGRETQYF
TRBD2	TRBV7-9	TRBJ2-1	NA	TGTGCCAGCTCTAGCGGGAGGTACCGAATAAATGAGCAGTTCTTC	CASSSGRYRINEQFF
NA	TRBV7-9	TRBJ1-4	NA	TGTGCCAGCAGCCTAGCGGGAGTCTCGAATGAAAAACTGTTTTTT	CASSLAGVSNEKLFF
NA	TRBV16	TRBJ1-6	NA	TGTGCCAGCAGCCAATTTCAGGGCCAGGGCTCACCCCTCCACTTT	CASSQFQGQGSPLHF
NA	TRBV28	TRBJ2-6	once	TGTGCCAGCACTCCCTTTGGGGGGACTGGGGCCAACGTCCTGACTTTC	CASTPFGGTGANVLTF
TRBD1	TRBV19	TRBJ2-5	NA	TGTGCCAGTAGCCGTAGGGGACAGGGGGAAGAGACCCAGTACTTC	CASSRRGQGEETQYF
TRBD2	TRBV9	TRBJ2-2	NA	TGTGCCAGCAGCGTAGTGTCTAGCGGGAACACCGGGGAGCTGTTTTTT	CASSVVSSGNTGELFF
TRBD1	TRBV19	TRBJ2-2	once	TGTGCCAGTAGTATGCTACAGGGGGCGGTCGGGGAGCTGTTTTTT	CASSMLQGAVGELFF
NA	TRBV5-1	TRBJ1-5	NA	TGCGCCAGCAGCACGGGAAGGGTGGGTCAGCCCCAGCATTTT	CASSTGRVGQPQHF
NA	TRBV6-7	TRBJ1-6	NA	TGTGCCAGCAGTTACTCTGGAAGGGCGTGGACACCCTATAATTCACCCCTCCACTTT	CASSYSGRAWTPYNSPLHF
NA	TRBV6-1	TRBJ1-2	NA	TGTGCCAGCAGTGGACGGGGTCCGGAGGGGTCGGGAAACTATGGCTACACCTTC	CASSGRGPEGSGNYGYTF
TRBD1	TRBV6-1	TRBJ1-2	NA	TGTGCCAACCAACGACAGGGGGCGGGTTTAGGAGGCTACACCTTC	CANQRQGAGLGGYTF